Listed here is a single T cell receptor beta chain. Clones were sequenced by immunoSEQ multiplex PCR, and TCRdb holds only the in-frame ones, with some missing. The table includes some 150,000 clones, approximately 90% detected once. This sample is part of a study of blood T cell repertoires in COVID-19. The germline CDR1 and CDR2 sequences are SGHVS and FNYEAQ. The CDR3 totals 16 residues. The V gene lost 5 bases and the J gene lost 2 bases, with 19 bases spanning the gap. This sequence was found in a woman aged 45-60 years with active or convalescent COVID-19. Source material: peripheral blood. The chain carries TRBV7-6 and TRBJ2-7; no firm D call. This chain's CDR3 is CASSMEQQQKTYEQYF. The CDR3 DNA reads as TGTGCCAGCAGCATGGAACAGCAACAAAAAACCTACGAGCAGTACTTC.